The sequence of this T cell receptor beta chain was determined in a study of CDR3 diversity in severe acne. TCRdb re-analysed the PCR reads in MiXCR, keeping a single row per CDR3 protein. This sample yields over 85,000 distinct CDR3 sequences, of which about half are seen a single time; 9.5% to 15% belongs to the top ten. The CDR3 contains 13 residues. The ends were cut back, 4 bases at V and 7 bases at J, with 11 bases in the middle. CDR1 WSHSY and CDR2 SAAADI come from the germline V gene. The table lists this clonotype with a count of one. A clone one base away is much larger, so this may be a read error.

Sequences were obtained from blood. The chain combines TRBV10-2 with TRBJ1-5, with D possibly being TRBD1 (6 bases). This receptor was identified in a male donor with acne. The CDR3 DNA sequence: TGCGCCAGCAGTGCCGAGGGGGTCCAGCCCCAGCATTTT. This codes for CASSAEGVQPQHF.